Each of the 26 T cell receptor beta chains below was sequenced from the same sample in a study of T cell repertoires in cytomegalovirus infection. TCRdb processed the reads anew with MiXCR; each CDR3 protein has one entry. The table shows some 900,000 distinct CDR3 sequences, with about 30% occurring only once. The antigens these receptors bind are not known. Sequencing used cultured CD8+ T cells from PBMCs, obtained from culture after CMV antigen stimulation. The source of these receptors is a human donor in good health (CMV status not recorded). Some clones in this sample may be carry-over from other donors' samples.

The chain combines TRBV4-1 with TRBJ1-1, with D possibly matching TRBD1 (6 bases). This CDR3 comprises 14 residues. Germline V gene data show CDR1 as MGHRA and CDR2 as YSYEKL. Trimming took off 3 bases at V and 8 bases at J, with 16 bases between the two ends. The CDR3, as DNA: TGCGCCAGCAGCCATACTCGGGACATCGCGGAAGCTTTCTTT. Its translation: CASSHTRDIAEAFF.

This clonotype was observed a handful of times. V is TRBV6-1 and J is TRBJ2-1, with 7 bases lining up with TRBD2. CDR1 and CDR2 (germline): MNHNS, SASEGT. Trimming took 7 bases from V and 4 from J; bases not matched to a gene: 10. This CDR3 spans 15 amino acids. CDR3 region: CASISRAGSYNEQFF. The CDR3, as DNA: TGTGCCAGCATAAGTAGAGCGGGGAGTTACAATGAGCAGTTCTTC.

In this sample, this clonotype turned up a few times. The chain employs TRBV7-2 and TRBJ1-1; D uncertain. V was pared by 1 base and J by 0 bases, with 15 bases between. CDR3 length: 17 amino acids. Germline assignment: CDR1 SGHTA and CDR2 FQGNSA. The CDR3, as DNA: TGTGCCAGCAGCTTAGATGGTCTGGAGACCATGAACACTGAAGCTTTCTTT. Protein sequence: CASSLDGLETMNTEAFF.

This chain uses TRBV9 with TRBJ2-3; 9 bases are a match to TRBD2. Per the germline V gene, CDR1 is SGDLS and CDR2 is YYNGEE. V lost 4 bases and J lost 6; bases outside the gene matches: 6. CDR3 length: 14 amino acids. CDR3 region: CASSLISGGDTQYF. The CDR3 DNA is TGTGCCAGCAGCCTGATTAGCGGGGGTGATACGCAGTATTTT.

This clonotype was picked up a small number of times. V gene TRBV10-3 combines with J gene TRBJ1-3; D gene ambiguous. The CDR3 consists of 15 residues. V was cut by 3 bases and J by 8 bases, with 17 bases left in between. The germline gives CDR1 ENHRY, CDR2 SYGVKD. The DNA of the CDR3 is TGTGCCATCAGTGAAGAGGGCACCTCTGTGGACACCATATATTTT. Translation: CAISEEGTSVDTIYF.

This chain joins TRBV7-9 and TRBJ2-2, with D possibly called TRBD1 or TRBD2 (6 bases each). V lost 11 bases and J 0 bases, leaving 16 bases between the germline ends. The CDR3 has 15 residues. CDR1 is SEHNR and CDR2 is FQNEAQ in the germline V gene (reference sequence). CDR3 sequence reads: CARGGGDANTGELFF. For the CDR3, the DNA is TGTGCCCGTGGGGGCGGGGACGCGAACACCGGGGAGCTGTTTTTT. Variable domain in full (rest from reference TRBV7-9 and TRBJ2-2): DTGVSQNPRHKITKRGQNVTFRCDPISEHNRLYWYRQTLGQGPEFLTYFQNEAQLEKSRLLSDRFSAERPKGSFSTLEIQRTEQGDSAMYLCARGGGDANTGELFFGEGSRLTVL.

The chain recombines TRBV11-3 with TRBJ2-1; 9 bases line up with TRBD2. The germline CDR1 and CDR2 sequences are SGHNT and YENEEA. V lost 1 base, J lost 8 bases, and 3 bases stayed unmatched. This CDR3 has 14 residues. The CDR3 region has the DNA TGTGCCAGCAGCTTAGTAGCGGGGGAGGATGAGCAGTTCTTC. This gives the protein CASSLVAGEDEQFF. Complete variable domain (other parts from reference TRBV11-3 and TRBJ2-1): EAGVVQSPRYKIIEKKQPVAFWCNPISGHNTLYWYLQNLGQGPELLIRYENEEAVDDSQLPKDRFSAERLKGVDSTLKIQPAELGDSAVYLCASSLVAGEDEQFFGPGTRLTVL.

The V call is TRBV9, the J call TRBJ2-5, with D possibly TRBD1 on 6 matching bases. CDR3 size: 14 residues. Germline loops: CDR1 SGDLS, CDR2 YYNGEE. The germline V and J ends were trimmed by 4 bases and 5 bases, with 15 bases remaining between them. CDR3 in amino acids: CASSTLGGSETQYF. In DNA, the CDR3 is TGTGCCAGCAGCACCCTTGGGGGCTCCGAGACCCAGTACTTC.

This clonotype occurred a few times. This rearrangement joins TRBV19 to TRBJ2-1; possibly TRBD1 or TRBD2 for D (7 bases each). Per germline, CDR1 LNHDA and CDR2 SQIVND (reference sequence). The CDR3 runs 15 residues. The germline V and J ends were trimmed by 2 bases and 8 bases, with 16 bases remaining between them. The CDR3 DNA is TGTGCCAGTAGTATAAAGGGCAGGGGGAGGGATGAGCAGTTCTTC. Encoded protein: CASSIKGRGRDEQFF.

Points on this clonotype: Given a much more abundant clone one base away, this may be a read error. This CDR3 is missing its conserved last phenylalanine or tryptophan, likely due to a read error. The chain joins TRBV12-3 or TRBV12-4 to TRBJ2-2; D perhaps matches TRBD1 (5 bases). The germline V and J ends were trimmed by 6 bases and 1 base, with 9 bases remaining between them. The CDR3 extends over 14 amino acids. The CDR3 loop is CASRETVNTGELFS. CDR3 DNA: TGTGCCAGCAGGGAGACAGTGAACACCGGGGAGCTGTTTTCT.

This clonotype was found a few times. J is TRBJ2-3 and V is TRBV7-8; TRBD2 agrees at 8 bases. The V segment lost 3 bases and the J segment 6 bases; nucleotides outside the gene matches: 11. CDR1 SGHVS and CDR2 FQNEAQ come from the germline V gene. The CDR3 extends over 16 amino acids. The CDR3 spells CASSFTAGAYLDTQYF. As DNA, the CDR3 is TGTGCCAGCAGCTTCACAGCGGGGGCCTACCTCGATACGCAGTATTTT.

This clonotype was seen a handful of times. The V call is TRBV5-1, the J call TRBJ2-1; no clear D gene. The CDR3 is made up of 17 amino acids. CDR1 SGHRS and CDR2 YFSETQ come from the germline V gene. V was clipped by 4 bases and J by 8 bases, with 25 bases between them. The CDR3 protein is CASSVRPAAKSWDEQFF. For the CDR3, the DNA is TGCGCCAGCAGCGTTAGACCGGCGGCGAAGTCGTGGGATGAGCAGTTCTTC.

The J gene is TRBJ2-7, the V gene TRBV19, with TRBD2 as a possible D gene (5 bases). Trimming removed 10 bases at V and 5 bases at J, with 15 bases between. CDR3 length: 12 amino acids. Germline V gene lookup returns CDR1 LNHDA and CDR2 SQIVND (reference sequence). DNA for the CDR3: TGTGCCACCTCTCCCTCCGGGGACGAGCAGTACTTC. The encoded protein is CATSPSGDEQYF.

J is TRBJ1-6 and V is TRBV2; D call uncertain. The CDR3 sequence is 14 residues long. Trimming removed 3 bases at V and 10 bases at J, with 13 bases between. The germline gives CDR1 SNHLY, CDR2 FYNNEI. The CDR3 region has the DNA TGTGCCAGCAGTGACGAAGAGGGCAACTCACCCCTCCACTTT. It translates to CASSDEEGNSPLHF. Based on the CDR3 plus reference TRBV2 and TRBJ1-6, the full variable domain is EPEVTQTPSHQVTQMGQEVILRCVPISNHLYFYWYRQILGQKVEFLVSFYNNEISEKSEIFDDQFSVERPDGSNFTLKIRSTKLEDSAMYFCASSDEEGNSPLHFGNGTRLTVT.

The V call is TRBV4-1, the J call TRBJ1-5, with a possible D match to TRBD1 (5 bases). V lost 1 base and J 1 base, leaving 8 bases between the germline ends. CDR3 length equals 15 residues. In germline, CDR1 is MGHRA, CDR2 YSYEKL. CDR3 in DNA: TGCGCCAGCAGCCAAGGACAGTTGAGCAATCAGCCCCAGCATTTT. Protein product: CASSQGQLSNQPQHF.

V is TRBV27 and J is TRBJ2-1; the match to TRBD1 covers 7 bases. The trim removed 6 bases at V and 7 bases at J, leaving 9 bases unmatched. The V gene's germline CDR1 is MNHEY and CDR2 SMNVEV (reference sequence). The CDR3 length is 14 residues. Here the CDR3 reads CASSYRDSLNEQFF. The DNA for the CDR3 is TGTGCCAGCAGCTACCGGGACAGCCTAAATGAGCAGTTCTTC.

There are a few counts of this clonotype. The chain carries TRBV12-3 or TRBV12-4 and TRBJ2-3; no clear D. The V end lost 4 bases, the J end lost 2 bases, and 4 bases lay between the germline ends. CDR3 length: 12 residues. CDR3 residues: CASSSATDTQYF. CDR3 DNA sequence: TGTGCCAGCAGTTCCGCCACAGATACGCAGTATTTT.

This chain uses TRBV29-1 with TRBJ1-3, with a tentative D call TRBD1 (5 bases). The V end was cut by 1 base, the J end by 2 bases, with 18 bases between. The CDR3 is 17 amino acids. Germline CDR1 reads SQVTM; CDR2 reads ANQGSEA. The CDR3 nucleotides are TGCAGCGTTGAAGCGCGGGGCAGGGAAGAACCTGGAAACACCATATATTTT. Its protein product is CSVEARGREEPGNTIYF. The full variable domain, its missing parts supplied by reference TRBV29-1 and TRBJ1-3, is SAVISQKPSRDICQRGTSLTIQCQVDSQVTMMFWYRQQPGQSLTLIATANQGSEATYESGFVIDKFPISRPNLTFSTLTVSNMSPEDSSIYLCSVEARGREEPGNTIYFGEGSWLTVV.

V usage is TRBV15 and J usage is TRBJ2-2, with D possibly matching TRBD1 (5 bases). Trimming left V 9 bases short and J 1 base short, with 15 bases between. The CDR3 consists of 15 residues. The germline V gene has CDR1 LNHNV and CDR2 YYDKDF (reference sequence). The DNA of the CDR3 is TGTGCCACAATGGGGCCGGGTCGGAACACCGGGGAGCTGTTTTTT. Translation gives CATMGPGRNTGELFF.

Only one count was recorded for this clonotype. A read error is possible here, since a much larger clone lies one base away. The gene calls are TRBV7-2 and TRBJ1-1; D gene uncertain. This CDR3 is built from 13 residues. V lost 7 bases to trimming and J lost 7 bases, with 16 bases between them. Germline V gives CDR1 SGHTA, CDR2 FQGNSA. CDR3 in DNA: TGTGCCAGCATCATGGGAAGTGTGAGTGAAGCTTTCTTT. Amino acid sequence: CASIMGSVSEAFF.

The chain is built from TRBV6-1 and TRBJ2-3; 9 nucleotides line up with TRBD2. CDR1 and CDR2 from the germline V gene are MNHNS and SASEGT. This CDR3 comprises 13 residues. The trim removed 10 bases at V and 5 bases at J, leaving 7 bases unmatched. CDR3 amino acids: CATSGGQGDTQYF. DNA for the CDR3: TGTGCCACCAGCGGGGGGCAAGGAGATACGCAGTATTTT.

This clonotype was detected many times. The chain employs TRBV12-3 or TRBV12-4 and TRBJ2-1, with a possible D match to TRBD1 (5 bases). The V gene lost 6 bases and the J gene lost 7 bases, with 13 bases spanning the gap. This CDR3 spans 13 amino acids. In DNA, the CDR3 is TGTGCCAGCAGCTTAAGGGGTGGGAATGAGCAGTTCTTC. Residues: CASSLRGGNEQFF.

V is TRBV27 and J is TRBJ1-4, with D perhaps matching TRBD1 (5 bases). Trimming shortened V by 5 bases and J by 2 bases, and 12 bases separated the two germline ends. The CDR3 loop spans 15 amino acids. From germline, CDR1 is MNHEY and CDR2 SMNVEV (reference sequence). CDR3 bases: TGTGCCAGCAGTCCCCCGGGGGGGACTAATGAAAAACTGTTTTTT. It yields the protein CASSPPGGTNEKLFF.

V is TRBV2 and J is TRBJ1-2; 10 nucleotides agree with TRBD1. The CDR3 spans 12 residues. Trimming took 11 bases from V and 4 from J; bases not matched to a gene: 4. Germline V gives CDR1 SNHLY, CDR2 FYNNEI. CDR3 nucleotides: TGTGCCGTTCGACAGGGGGCCTATGGCTACACCTTC. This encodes CAVRQGAYGYTF.

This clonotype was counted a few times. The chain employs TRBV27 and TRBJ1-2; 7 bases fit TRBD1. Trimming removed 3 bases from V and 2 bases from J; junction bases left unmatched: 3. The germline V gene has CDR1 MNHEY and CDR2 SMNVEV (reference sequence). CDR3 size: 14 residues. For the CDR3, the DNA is TGTGCCAGCAGTTTGACAGGGTCCAACTATGGCTACACCTTC. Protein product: CASSLTGSNYGYTF.

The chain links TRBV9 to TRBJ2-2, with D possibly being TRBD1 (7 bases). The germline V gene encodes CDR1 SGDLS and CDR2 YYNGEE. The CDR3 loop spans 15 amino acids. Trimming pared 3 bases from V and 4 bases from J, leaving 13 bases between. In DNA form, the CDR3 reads TGTGCCAGCAGCGGACAGGGACTCCTCACCGGGGAGCTGTTTTTT. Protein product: CASSGQGLLTGELFF.